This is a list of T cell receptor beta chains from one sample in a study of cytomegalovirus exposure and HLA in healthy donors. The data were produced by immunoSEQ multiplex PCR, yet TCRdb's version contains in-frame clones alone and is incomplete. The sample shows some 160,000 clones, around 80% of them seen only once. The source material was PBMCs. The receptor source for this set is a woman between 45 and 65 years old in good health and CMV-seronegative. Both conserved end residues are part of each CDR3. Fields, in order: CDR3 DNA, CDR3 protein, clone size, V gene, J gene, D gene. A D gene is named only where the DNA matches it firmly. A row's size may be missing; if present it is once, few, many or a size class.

DNA: TGTGCCAGTAGTTCAAACAGGGGCAGAAAAGATACGCAGTATTTT; CDR3: CASSSNRGRKDTQYF; size: -; V: TRBV19; J: TRBJ2-3; D: TRBD1
DNA: TGCAGCGTTGAAGACGGAGTCAGTATACCGTACTTC; CDR3: CSVEDGVSIPYF; size: -; V: TRBV29-1; J: TRBJ2-7; D: -
DNA: TGTGCCAGCAGTTTAGGCCCCGACGGGATGAAGCCCCAGCATTTT; CDR3: CASSLGPDGMKPQHF; size: -; V: TRBV27; J: TRBJ1-5; D: -
DNA: TGTGCCATCAGTGTGGGGACAGGGAGTCTGGAGACCCAGTACTTC; CDR3: CAISVGTGSLETQYF; size: -; V: TRBV10-3; J: TRBJ2-5; D: TRBD1
DNA: TGTGCCAGCAGCCTTGGGGGAGGGTTCAATCAGCCCCAGCATTTT; CDR3: CASSLGGGFNQPQHF; size: few; V: TRBV7-2; J: TRBJ1-5; D: -
DNA: TGTGCCAGCAGTAGGCAGGGTTGGACTAATGAAAAACTGTTTTTT; CDR3: CASSRQGWTNEKLFF; size: -; V: TRBV6-5; J: TRBJ1-4; D: -
DNA: TGCGCCAGCAGCTTGGGGGGACAGGCACCTTACTTC; CDR3: CASSLGGQAPYF; size: -; V: TRBV5-1; J: TRBJ2-7; D: TRBD1
DNA: TGTGCCAGCAGCCAAGTCTCAAACGGCCGGAGACAGGGGAATTCACCCCTCCACTTT; CDR3: CASSQVSNGRRQGNSPLHF; size: -; V: TRBV4-2; J: TRBJ1-6; D: TRBD1
DNA: TGTGCCTGGAGTGTAATGGGCCTGAATCAGCCCCAGCATTTT; CDR3: CAWSVMGLNQPQHF; size: -; V: TRBV30; J: TRBJ1-5; D: -
DNA: TGCGCCAGCAGTCAATCGAGGGTAGCGTTGGCCTACGAGCAGTACTTC; CDR3: CASSQSRVALAYEQYF; size: -; V: TRBV23-1; J: TRBJ2-7; D: -
DNA: TGTGCCAGTTTGACGGGGGGGAACACTGAAGCTTTCTTT; CDR3: CASLTGGNTEAFF; size: -; V: TRBV27; J: TRBJ1-1; D: -
DNA: TGTGCCAGCAGCTTAGGAGGTGGGGGGTCCTACAATGAGCAGTTCTTC; CDR3: CASSLGGGGSYNEQFF; size: -; V: TRBV11-2; J: TRBJ2-1; D: -
DNA: TGTGCCAGCAGTTTGGGGGGGGCGGCAGGTCGTGAAAAACTGTTTTTT; CDR3: CASSLGGAAGREKLFF; size: once; V: TRBV28; J: TRBJ1-4; D: -
DNA: TGTGCCAGTAGGCCAGGGGGCGCGGGTGGGGCCAACGTCCTGACTTTC; CDR3: CASRPGGAGGANVLTF; size: few; V: TRBV19; J: TRBJ2-6; D: TRBD1
DNA: TGTGCCAGCACCCTCGCGGGGCTAGCGGGAGGGCAGGGGTATGAGCAGTTCTTC; CDR3: CASTLAGLAGGQGYEQFF; size: few; V: TRBV28; J: TRBJ2-1; D: TRBD2
DNA: TGTGCCAGCAGTCCTAGGACAGGGGACCCCTACGAGCAGTACTTC; CDR3: CASSPRTGDPYEQYF; size: -; V: TRBV2; J: TRBJ2-7; D: TRBD1
DNA: TGTGCCAGCAGTTCCCCCGGGACAGGGGTGCCTGAGCAGTTCTTC; CDR3: CASSSPGTGVPEQFF; size: -; V: TRBV6-5; J: TRBJ2-1; D: TRBD1
DNA: TGTGCCAGCTCACCAGGCGGCCTGGCTAATGAAAAACTGTTTTTT; CDR3: CASSPGGLANEKLFF; size: -; V: TRBV18; J: TRBJ1-4; D: -
DNA: TGCGCCAGCAGCAACTGGCAGGGGAGCACAGATACGCAGTATTTT; CDR3: CASSNWQGSTDTQYF; size: -; V: TRBV5-1; J: TRBJ2-3; D: -
DNA: TGTGCCAGCAGTTTACGGCTAGCGGGAGCAGTTGAGCAGTTCTTC; CDR3: CASSLRLAGAVEQFF; size: -; V: TRBV27; J: TRBJ2-1; D: TRBD2
DNA: TGTGCCAGCAGCTTAGTGGGCCAGGGGGCCATCTACGAGCAGTACTTC; CDR3: CASSLVGQGAIYEQYF; size: -; V: TRBV7-9; J: TRBJ2-7; D: TRBD1
DNA: TGTGCCAGCAGTGAAGGGGGACAGGGGGAGACCCAGTACTTC; CDR3: CASSEGGQGETQYF; size: -; V: TRBV2; J: TRBJ2-5; D: TRBD1
DNA: TGTGCCAGCAGTGAACCGCCGACTAGCGGGAGGTACAATGAGCAGTTCTTC; CDR3: CASSEPPTSGRYNEQFF; size: -; V: TRBV25-1; J: TRBJ2-1; D: TRBD2
DNA: TGTGCCAGCAGTTTGTGGGACAGGGGTACTGAAGCTTTCTTT; CDR3: CASSLWDRGTEAFF; size: -; V: TRBV27; J: TRBJ1-1; D: TRBD1
DNA: TGCGCCAGCAGCTTGCGGACAGCCCTTATCTACAATGAGCAGTTCTTC; CDR3: CASSLRTALIYNEQFF; size: -; V: TRBV5-1; J: TRBJ2-1; D: -
DNA: TGCGCCAGCAGCCTACGACAGAACACTGAAGCTTTCTTT; CDR3: CASSLRQNTEAFF; size: once; V: TRBV4-1; J: TRBJ1-1; D: -